Listed below are T cell receptor beta chains from one sample, sequenced in a study of T cells after yellow fever vaccination. In TCRdb, the 5' RACE reads were re-called with MiXCR into one record per CDR3 protein. The sample has some 240,000 distinct CDR3 sequences; approximately 3.5% are singletons. The specimen comprised PBMCs, sampled 15 days after the yellow fever booster vaccination. The receptors originated from a man aged 18 to 30 who received the YFV17D yellow fever vaccine. The CDR3 runs from the conserved cysteine through the conserved F or W. A D gene is named only where the DNA matches it firmly.

>TRBD1|TRBJ2-2|TRBV20-1
CSADRVDTGELFF
>TRBD2|TRBJ2-7|TRBV29-1
CSVGDYYEQYF
>TRBD2|TRBJ2-5|TRBV19
CASRSRGGETQYF
>.|TRBJ2-5|TRBV5-5
CASSLAVLQETQYF
>.|TRBJ1-5|TRBV2
CASRIWGNQPQHF
>.|TRBJ2-2|TRBV19
CASSIARVSGELFF
>.|TRBJ1-1|TRBV3-1
CASSQPGRGEAFF
>.|TRBJ1-1|TRBV5-4
CASSWGPLNTEAFF
>.|TRBJ2-7|TRBV7-2
CASSPDRGLAYEQYF
>.|TRBJ2-3|TRBV7-9
CASSVREFTDTQYF
>.|TRBJ2-2|TRBV2
CASRADSLTGELFF
>.|TRBJ2-3|TRBV12-3/TRBV12-4
CASKFPPSTDTQYF
>.|TRBJ1-5|TRBV7-9
CAGWSGDSNQPQHF
>TRBD1|TRBJ2-2|TRBV20-1
CSALGRGQGGTGELFF
>.|TRBJ1-1|TRBV11-2
CASSHRQNTEAFF
>TRBD1|TRBJ2-3|TRBV20-1
CSASDRAIDTQYF
>TRBD2|TRBJ2-1|TRBV7-2
CASSLIPSGGANEQFF
>.|TRBJ2-5|TRBV6-1
CASSAIPTKTQYF
>TRBD2|TRBJ2-5|TRBV6-2/TRBV6-3
CASSYPGLAANLGAQYF
>.|TRBJ2-1|TRBV6-6
CASPPSPFGGSYNEQFF
>.|TRBJ2-1|TRBV5-5
CASSRLSYNEQFF